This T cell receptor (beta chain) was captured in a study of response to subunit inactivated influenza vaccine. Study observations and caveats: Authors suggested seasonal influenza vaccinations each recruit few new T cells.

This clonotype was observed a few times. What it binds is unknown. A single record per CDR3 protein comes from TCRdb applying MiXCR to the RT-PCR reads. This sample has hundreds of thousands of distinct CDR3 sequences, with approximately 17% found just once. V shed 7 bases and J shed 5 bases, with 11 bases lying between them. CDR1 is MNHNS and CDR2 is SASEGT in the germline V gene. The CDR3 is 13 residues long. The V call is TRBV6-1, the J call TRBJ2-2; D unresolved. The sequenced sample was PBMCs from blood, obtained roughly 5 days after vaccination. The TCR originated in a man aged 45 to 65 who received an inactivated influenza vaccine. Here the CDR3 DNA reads TGTGCCAGCAATGAGCCGATAACCGGGGAGCTGTTTTTT. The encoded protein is CASNEPITGELFF.